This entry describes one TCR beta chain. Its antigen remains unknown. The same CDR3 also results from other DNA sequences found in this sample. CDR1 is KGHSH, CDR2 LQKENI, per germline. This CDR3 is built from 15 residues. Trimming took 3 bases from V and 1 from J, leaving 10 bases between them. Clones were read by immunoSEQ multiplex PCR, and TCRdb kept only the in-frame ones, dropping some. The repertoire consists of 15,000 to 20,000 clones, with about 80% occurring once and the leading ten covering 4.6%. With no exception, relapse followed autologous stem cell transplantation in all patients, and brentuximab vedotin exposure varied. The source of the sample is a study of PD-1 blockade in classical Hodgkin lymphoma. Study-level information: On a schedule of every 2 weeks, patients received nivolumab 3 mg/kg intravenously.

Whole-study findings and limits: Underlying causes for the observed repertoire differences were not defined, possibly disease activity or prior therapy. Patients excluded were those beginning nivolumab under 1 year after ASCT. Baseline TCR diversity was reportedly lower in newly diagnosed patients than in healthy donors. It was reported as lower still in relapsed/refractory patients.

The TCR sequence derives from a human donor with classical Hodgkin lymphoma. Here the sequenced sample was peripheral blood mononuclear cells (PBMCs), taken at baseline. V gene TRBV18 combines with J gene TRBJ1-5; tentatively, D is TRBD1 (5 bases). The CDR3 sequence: CASSPGSGSNQPQHF. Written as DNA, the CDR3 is TGTGCCAGCTCACCCGGATCAGGGAGCAATCAGCCCCAGCATTTT.